The clone carrying this T cell receptor beta chain was counted ten times or more. Its matching antigen is unknown. The source of the sample is a study of regulatory T cells in long-lasting Graves disease. Study at large: Graves' patients diagnosed newly had used antithyroid drugs under 3 months. Notes on the study in general: Persistent Graves' cases showed lower TCR diversity than newly diagnosed cases.

Relying on iRepertoire HTBI primers and Arm-PCR of CDR3 regions, the team built TCR beta libraries. Per the original data handling: Sample data revealed approximately 56 TRBV and 12 to 15 TRBJ segments. TCRdb fed the multiplex PCR reads into MiXCR, producing one record per CDR3 protein. Clone size and V and J calls follow TCRdb, not the original study. The sample holds a few hundred thousand distinct CDR3 sequences, just over 20% seen once. Described time point: newly diagnosed GD, antithyroid drugs for less than 3 months. The TCR library was made from RNA that had been extracted from PBMCs in TRIzol. This receptor was obtained from a female donor with Graves disease. Specimen: peripheral blood mononuclear cells (PBMCs), collected at new diagnosis, from a patient treated with antithyroid drugs.

In nucleotides, the CDR3 is TGTGCCAGCAGCCCCCGAATGACAGGGGGCAACACTGAAGCTTTCTTT. This encodes CASSPRMTGGNTEAFF. The chain links TRBV11-3 to TRBJ1-1, with 10 positions matching TRBD1. The V gene's germline CDR1 is SGHNT and CDR2 YENEEA. Unmatched junction bases numbered 8, after V lost 5 bases and J lost 2 bases. This CDR3 comprises 16 residues.